This passage covers 5 T cell receptor beta chains from one sample sequenced in a study of T cell responses to AZD1222 COVID-19 vaccine. Profiled with immunoSEQ multiplex PCR; TCRdb holds only in-frame clones, not every one. Among around 170,000 clones listed, approximately 91% were seen once. This sample comprised peripheral blood, obtained on day 0 of AZD1222 vaccination. Source of these receptors: an adult in good health.

The chain is built from TRBV3-1 (or the pseudogene TRBV3-2) and TRBJ1-5, with 7 bases matching TRBD1. Trimming removed 5 bases from V and 0 bases from J; junction bases left unmatched: 4. The CDR3 has 15 residues. Germline values: CDR1 LGHDT, CDR2 YNNKEL (reference sequence). CDR3 DNA sequence: TGTGCCAGCAGCTCGAGGGGGCTTAGCAATCAGCCCCAGCATTTT. Its protein is CASSSRGLSNQPQHF.

The gene calls are TRBV13 and TRBJ2-5; TRBD1 matches 9 bases. CDR1 is PRHDT, CDR2 FYEKMQ, per germline (reference sequence). The CDR3 consists of 15 residues. With V trimmed by 10 bases and J by 5 bases, 14 bases remained unmatched. CDR3 residues: CATEGRTGGWETQYF. In nucleotides, the CDR3 is TGTGCCACCGAAGGTAGAACAGGGGGCTGGGAGACCCAGTACTTC.

The chain is built from TRBV28 and TRBJ2-3; a possible D gene is TRBD2 (7 bases). Germline V gene data show CDR1 as MDHEN and CDR2 as SYDVKM. The CDR3 has 15 residues. The V end was cut by 2 bases, the J end by 2 bases, with 11 bases between. CDR3 sequence (DNA): TGTGCCAGCAGTTTAGCGGGGGCGTACACAGATACGCAGTATTTT. Protein sequence: CASSLAGAYTDTQYF.

The chain carries TRBV7-9 and TRBJ2-1; 12 bases are shared with TRBD2. The germline CDR1 and CDR2 sequences are SEHNR and FQNEAQ (reference sequence). Losses at the gene ends were 6 bases for V and 6 bases for J; bases not matched to a gene: 9. The length of the CDR3 is 16 residues. This CDR3 reads CASRASGGVSGNEQFF. The CDR3 bases are TGTGCCAGCAGGGCTAGCGGGGGGGTATCTGGCAATGAGCAGTTCTTC.

The chain has TRBV2 and TRBJ2-7; D could derive from TRBD1 or TRBD2 (5 bases each). Germline CDR1 is SNHLY and CDR2 is FYNNEI. Trimming took 6 bases from V and 0 from J, leaving 15 bases between them. The CDR3 is made up of 15 amino acids. In DNA form, the CDR3 reads TGTGCCAGCAGACACGGGACGGGGAGCTCCTACGAGCAGTACTTC. Translation: CASRHGTGSSYEQYF.